This T cell receptor (beta chain) was sequenced in a study of CD8 T cells in ankylosing spondylitis. This clonotype was counted many times. Its antigen is as yet unknown. 5'-RACE, quantitative and with molecular barcodes, yielded the TCR beta libraries. TCRdb reanalysed the 5' RACE reads using MiXCR and keeps one entry per CDR3 protein. The sample records 250,000 or so distinct CDR3 sequences, about 10% being singletons. General observations from the study: Apparently characteristic of ankylosing spondylitis blood was a TCR beta motif (roughly eight highly homologous variants).

Trimming left V 0 bases short and J 7 bases short, with 10 bases between. Germline values: CDR1 MGHRA, CDR2 YSYEKL. This CDR3 contains 15 residues. The source of this sequence is a male donor with ankylosing spondylitis or in good health (not recorded which). The sample comprised blood, either unsorted or a sorted T cell fraction (not recorded which). The chain carries TRBV4-1 and TRBJ1-6; D unclear. Here the CDR3 DNA reads TGCGCCAGCAGCCAAGATCCCGACCTGAATTCACCCCTCCACTTT. Translating it yields CASSQDPDLNSPLHF.